A single sample is the source of the 13 T cell receptor beta chains below, sequenced in a study of cytomegalovirus exposure and HLA in healthy donors. Some clones are missing from TCRdb's copy, which holds only in-frame ones; the method was immunoSEQ multiplex PCR. The sample carries about 360,000 clones, 86% recorded once. Source material: PBMCs. The receptors derive from a woman aged 18-35 years in good health and CMV-seronegative.

The chain is built from TRBV2 and TRBJ1-1; weak D call: TRBD1 (5 bases). From germline, CDR1 is SNHLY and CDR2 FYNNEI. Deletions cut 7 bases from V and 4 bases from J, with 13 bases between. This CDR3 spans 13 amino acids. In nucleotides, the CDR3 is TGTGCCAGCAAGGAACAGGCCCCCACTGAAGCTTTCTTT. It specifies CASKEQAPTEAFF.

This chain uses TRBV5-1 with TRBJ2-1; 10 bases match TRBD2. Per germline, CDR1 SGHRS and CDR2 YFSETQ. The CDR3 covers 15 residues. The V gene end was trimmed by 2 bases and the J gene end by 4 bases; junction bases not matched to a gene: 3. The CDR3 reads CASSLGLAEYNEQFF. CDR3 in DNA: TGCGCCAGCAGCTTAGGACTAGCGGAGTACAATGAGCAGTTCTTC.

The genes are TRBV28 and TRBJ2-3, with 11 bases matching TRBD2. The CDR3 sequence is 16 residues long. Trimming took 5 bases from V and 3 from J; bases not matched to a gene: 7. Germline assignment: CDR1 MDHEN and CDR2 SYDVKM. The DNA for the CDR3 is TGTGCCAGCAGTCTGCAACTAGCGGGAGTTACAGATACGCAGTATTTT. This translates into CASSLQLAGVTDTQYF.

This clone has just one count. The rearrangement joins TRBV18 to TRBJ1-2; 7 bases map to TRBD1. Trimming at V came to 5 bases and at J to 7 bases, leaving 10 bases not matched to a gene. The CDR3 extends over 14 amino acids. The germline V gene has CDR1 KGHSH and CDR2 LQKENI. CDR3 sequence: CASSNTRGDSGYTF. The DNA of the CDR3 is TGTGCCAGCTCAAATACCAGGGGGGACTCTGGCTACACCTTC.

The DNA of the CDR3 is TGTGCCAGCATTCCGGGACAGGGAAAAACTGAAGCTTTCTTT. Amino acid sequence: CASIPGQGKTEAFF. The V call is TRBV2, the J call TRBJ1-1, with 9 bases fitting TRBD1. From germline, CDR1 is SNHLY and CDR2 FYNNEI. With V trimmed by 7 bases and J by 5 bases, 8 bases remained unmatched. The CDR3 consists of 14 residues.

The chain links TRBV27 to TRBJ2-2, with 9 bases that match TRBD1. V lost 4 bases and J lost 3; bases outside the gene matches: 0. The CDR3 has 14 residues. Looked up from germline, CDR1 is MNHEY and CDR2 is SMNVEV (reference sequence). The CDR3 loop reads CASSWTGDTGELFF. For the CDR3, the DNA is TGTGCCAGCAGTTGGACAGGGGACACCGGGGAGCTGTTTTTT.

The J gene is TRBJ1-1, the V gene TRBV27; no firm D call. V gave up 6 bases and J gave up 0 bases, with 14 bases separating them. Looked up from germline, CDR1 is MNHEY and CDR2 is SMNVEV (reference sequence). CDR3 length equals 15 residues. The CDR3 sequence: CASRPVGKMNTEAFF. The CDR3 nucleotides are TGTGCCAGCAGACCTGTCGGGAAGATGAACACTGAAGCTTTCTTT.

The DNA of the CDR3 is TGTGCCAGCAGTTTAGGGACTAGCGGGAGAGGTGGCGAGCAGTACTTC. Protein product: CASSLGTSGRGGEQYF. The rearrangement uses TRBV28 and TRBJ2-7; 14 nucleotides match TRBD2. V lost 2 bases to trimming and J lost 6 bases; unmatched junction nucleotides: 6. This CDR3 has 16 amino acids. Germline CDR1 and CDR2: MDHEN and SYDVKM. The full variable domain, with the rest looked up from reference TRBV28 and TRBJ2-7, is DVKVTQSSRYLVKRTGEKVFLECVQDMDHENMFWYRQDPGLGLRLIYFSYDVKMKEKGDIPEGYSVSREKKERFSLILESASTNQTSMYLCASSLGTSGRGGEQYFGPGTRLTVT.

J is TRBJ2-7 and V is TRBV27, with D possibly TRBD2 on 5 matching bases. CDR3 length: 13 amino acids. The germline V gene encodes CDR1 MNHEY and CDR2 SMNVEV (reference sequence). Trimming left V 8 bases short and J 5 bases short, with 16 bases between. CDR3 in amino acids: CASGEGAFNEQYF. DNA of the CDR3: TGTGCCAGCGGAGAGGGAGCATTCAACGAGCAGTACTTC.

The chain employs TRBV10-3 and TRBJ1-2; the match to TRBD1 covers 9 bases. The CDR3 sequence is 13 residues long. The germline V gene encodes CDR1 ENHRY and CDR2 SYGVKD. V trimming: 6 bases; J trimming: 7 bases; junction bases outside the gene matches: 6. CDR3: CAIREPGQGGYTF. The CDR3 coding sequence is TGTGCCATCAGGGAACCGGGACAGGGTGGCTACACCTTC.

This chain links TRBV29-1 with TRBJ1-5; the match to TRBD1 covers 9 bases. V lost 6 bases to trimming and J lost 4 bases; unmatched junction nucleotides: 4. The germline V gene has CDR1 SQVTM and CDR2 ANQGSEA. The CDR3 runs 13 residues. CDR3 loop: CSVTDRGNQPQHF. The CDR3 DNA follows: TGCAGCGTAACGGACAGGGGTAATCAGCCCCAGCATTTT. The full variable domain, its missing parts supplied by reference TRBV29-1 and TRBJ1-5, is SAVISQKPSRDICQRGTSLTIQCQVDSQVTMMFWYRQQPGQSLTLIATANQGSEATYESGFVIDKFPISRPNLTFSTLTVSNMSPEDSSIYLCSVTDRGNQPQHFGDGTRLSIL.

The V and J genes are TRBV28 and TRBJ2-5; 10 nucleotides agree with TRBD1. This CDR3 is 15 amino acids long. V gave up 5 bases and J gave up 4 bases; unmatched junction bases: 7. Germline V gene data show CDR1 as MDHEN and CDR2 as SYDVKM. CDR3 residues: CASSLPTGGGETQYF. The CDR3 DNA reads TGTGCCAGCAGTCTCCCGACAGGGGGCGGAGAGACCCAGTACTTC.

The chain couples TRBV11-1 to TRBJ2-7, with 11 bases identical to TRBD2. CDR1 and CDR2 from the germline V gene are SGHAT and FQDESV (reference sequence). The CDR3 is made up of 14 amino acids. J was trimmed by 6 bases and V by 3 bases; bases with no gene match: 4. CDR3 in DNA: TGTGCCAGCAGCTTGACTAGCGGGACCCCCGAGCAGTACTTC. It is translated as CASSLTSGTPEQYF.